One sample yielded the 19 T cell receptor beta chains listed below, sequenced in a study of a mutant IDH1 vaccine in newly diagnosed glioma. No antigen has been assigned to these receptors. Using immunoSEQ multiplex PCR, the repertoire was profiled, and TCRdb retains in-frame clones only, with some absent. The sample yields around 34,000 clones, 45% to 70% seen once. The sample's time point: week 5, during vaccination. The vaccine gave 300 ug of a 20-mer mutant IDH1 peptide subcutaneously per dose. This specimen was PBMCs, taken from a glioma patient whose treatment included an IDH1 peptide vaccine. The origin of the receptors is a woman between 18 and 30 years old with glioma.

The chain links TRBV18 to TRBJ2-2; D unresolved. The germline V gene has CDR1 KGHSH and CDR2 LQKENI. Trimming took 2 bases from V and 0 from J, leaving 10 bases between them. The CDR3 is made up of 16 amino acids. The CDR3: CASSPRELPNTGELFF. The CDR3 bases are TGTGCCAGCTCACCAAGAGAACTCCCGAACACCGGGGAGCTGTTTTTT.

The V call is TRBV16, the J call TRBJ2-7; TRBD1 agrees at 8 bases. The V segment lost 1 base and the J segment 1 base; nucleotides outside the gene matches: 12. This CDR3 has 18 residues. Germline CDR1 is KGHSY and CDR2 is FQNENV. The CDR3 is CASSQWVGNRDRSYEQYF. Here the CDR3 DNA reads TGTGCCAGCAGCCAATGGGTTGGAAACCGGGACAGGTCCTACGAGCAGTACTTC. Filled out from reference TRBV16 and TRBJ2-7, the complete variable domain reads GEEVAQTPKHLVRGEGQKAKLYCAPIKGHSYVFWYQQVLKNEFKFLISFQNENVFDETGMPKERFSAKCLPNSPCSLEIQATKLEDSAVYFCASSQWVGNRDRSYEQYFGPGTRLTVT.

The rearrangement joins TRBV11-2 to TRBJ1-6; TRBD1 is a possible D gene (5 bases). Germline values: CDR1 SGHAT, CDR2 FQNNGV. The CDR3 contains 14 residues. Trimming shortened V by 5 bases and J by 7 bases, and 12 bases separated the two germline ends. This CDR3 is CASSLDIVNSPLHF. CDR3 in DNA: TGTGCCAGCAGCCTGGACATTGTCAATTCACCCCTCCACTTT.

The chain has TRBV27 and TRBJ2-7, with D hard to call. The CDR3 contains 12 residues. V dropped 4 bases and J dropped 3 bases, with 7 bases sitting between them. The germline CDR1 and CDR2 sequences are MNHEY and SMNVEV (reference sequence). This chain's CDR3 is CASSSFDYEQYF. The CDR3 coding sequence is TGTGCCAGCAGTTCCTTCGACTACGAGCAGTACTTC.

The rearrangement uses TRBV20-1 and TRBJ2-1, with D possibly being TRBD2 (5 bases). The germline CDR1 and CDR2 sequences are DFQATT and SNEGSKA (reference sequence). Trimming shortened V by 0 bases and J by 12 bases, and 9 bases separated the two germline ends. The CDR3 is 11 amino acids. CDR3 nucleotides: TGCAGTGCTAGAGATGTAGCGAGGCAGTTCTTC. Residues: CSARDVARQFF.

V is TRBV19 and J is TRBJ2-7; D may be TRBD1 (6 bases). This CDR3 spans 13 amino acids. Trimming removed 6 bases at V and 5 bases at J, with 14 bases between. From germline, CDR1 is LNHDA and CDR2 SQIVND (reference sequence). This CDR3 reads CASREQGSHEQYF. DNA for the CDR3: TGTGCCAGTAGGGAACAGGGTAGCCACGAGCAGTACTTC.

The chain employs TRBV18 and TRBJ1-1, with 7 bases lining up with TRBD1. J was trimmed by 1 base and V by 5 bases; bases with no gene match: 7. This CDR3 has 15 residues. Germline V gene lookup returns CDR1 KGHSH and CDR2 LQKENI. CDR3 region: CASSSRQGANTEAFF. The CDR3 DNA reads TGTGCCAGCTCAAGCCGACAGGGCGCGAACACTGAAGCTTTCTTT.

The chain has TRBV27 and TRBJ2-7; the match to TRBD1 covers 11 bases. Losses at the gene ends were 5 bases for V and 2 bases for J; bases not matched to a gene: 2. This CDR3 has 14 residues. Germline CDR1 MNHEY, CDR2 SMNVEV (reference sequence). CDR3 protein: CASSPGQGAYEQYF. In DNA, the CDR3 is TGTGCCAGCAGTCCGGGACAGGGGGCCTACGAGCAGTACTTC.

The chain uses TRBV28 and TRBJ2-7, with a possible D match to TRBD2 (6 bases). V was clipped by 2 bases and J by 2 bases, with 13 bases between them. The CDR3 has 15 amino acids. Germline CDR1 MDHEN, CDR2 SYDVKM. CDR3 DNA: TGTGCCAGCAGTTTAACGGTGGGAGGAACCTACGAGCAGTACTTC. Translation gives CASSLTVGGTYEQYF.

This clone showed up just a few times. The chain recombines TRBV5-4 with TRBJ1-2; D remains ambiguous. The V gene's germline CDR1 is SGHNT and CDR2 YYREEE (reference sequence). This CDR3 spans 15 amino acids. Trimming left V 2 bases short and J 2 bases short, with 13 bases between. The CDR3 nucleotides are TGTGCCAGCAGCTTCGTGTCGGCGGAGAACTATGGCTACACCTTC. Its translation is CASSFVSAENYGYTF.

This clone turned up a few times. The V and J genes are TRBV5-1 and TRBJ2-5; D remains unclear. CDR3 length equals 12 residues. Germline loops: CDR1 SGHRS, CDR2 YFSETQ. V was pared by 3 bases and J by 4 bases, with 7 bases between. This CDR3 is CASSSMGETQYF. The CDR3 DNA is TGCGCCAGCAGCTCGATGGGAGAGACCCAGTACTTC.

The rearrangement uses TRBV11-3 and TRBJ1-1; D perhaps matches TRBD1 (6 bases). V was trimmed by 5 bases and J by 1 base, leaving 11 bases between them. CDR3 length: 14 amino acids. Germline CDR1 reads SGHNT; CDR2 reads YENEEA. The DNA of the CDR3 is TGTGCCAGCAGCGCCCGGGACAAGAACACTGAAGCTTTCTTT. This gives the protein CASSARDKNTEAFF.

This clone was seen a handful of times. V is TRBV6-4 and J is TRBJ1-5; D ambiguous. V was cut by 3 bases and J by 7 bases, with 10 bases left in between. Per germline, CDR1 MRHNA and CDR2 SNTAGT. This CDR3 has 13 residues. The CDR3 is CASSDEVGQPQHF. The CDR3 DNA follows: TGTGCCAGCAGTGATGAGGTGGGCCAGCCCCAGCATTTT.

The chain carries TRBV25-1 and TRBJ2-3; weak D call: TRBD1 (5 bases). CDR1 is MGHDK and CDR2 is SYGVNS in the germline V gene. CDR3 length equals 16 residues. V was clipped by 3 bases and J by 3 bases, with 16 bases between them. The CDR3 is CASSDVDSRGTDTQYF. CDR3 coding DNA: TGTGCCAGCAGTGACGTCGACAGTCGAGGAACAGATACGCAGTATTTT.

This clone has just a few counts. The CDR3 DNA sequence: TGTGCCAGCAGCCCCTGGGGACAGATTACCTACGAGCAGTACTTC. This gives the protein CASSPWGQITYEQYF. The J gene is TRBJ2-7, the V gene TRBV14; 7 bases agree with TRBD1. From germline, CDR1 is SGHDN and CDR2 FVKESK. The CDR3 loop spans 15 amino acids. V dropped 4 bases and J dropped 2; count of bases not matched to a gene: 8.

This clone was seen only once. The V and J genes are TRBV4-2 and TRBJ1-1, with 8 bases that match TRBD1. This CDR3 spans 15 amino acids. In germline, CDR1 is LGHNA, CDR2 YNFKEQ. V shed 5 bases and J 1 base; nucleotides not matched to a gene: 6. The CDR3 sequence is CASSSPTGGNTEAFF. CDR3 sequence (DNA): TGTGCCAGCAGCTCTCCTACAGGGGGGAACACTGAAGCTTTCTTT.

This sequence joins TRBV6-5 and TRBJ2-2, with D hard to call. The V gene lost 7 bases and the J gene lost 0 bases, with 3 bases spanning the gap. Per germline, CDR1 MNHEY and CDR2 SVGAGI. The CDR3 spans 12 residues. The CDR3 DNA follows: TGTGCCAGCAACACGAACACCGGGGAGCTGTTTTTT. It is translated as CASNTNTGELFF.

This rearrangement joins TRBV5-4 to TRBJ2-5, with D possibly TRBD1 on 6 matching bases. Germline V gene lookup returns CDR1 SGHNT and CDR2 YYREEE (reference sequence). Trimming took off 2 bases at V and 5 bases at J, with 16 bases between the two ends. CDR3 size: 15 residues. This CDR3 reads CASSLWSGQGETQYF. The DNA of the CDR3 is TGTGCCAGCAGCTTATGGAGTGGGCAGGGGGAGACCCAGTACTTC.

J is TRBJ1-2 and V is TRBV18; D is unclear. V was shortened by 3 bases and J by 6 bases, with 23 bases between the two germline ends. Germline V gene data show CDR1 as KGHSH and CDR2 as LQKENI. This CDR3 region has 17 residues. The CDR3 coding sequence is TGTGCCAGCTCACCTGGTTCACAAGGTGCTCATACCAATGGCTACACCTTC. It is translated as CASSPGSQGAHTNGYTF.